This TCR beta chain was found in a study of shared clonotypes between healthy human individuals. The CDR3 runs to 16 residues. Trimming took 4 bases from V and 5 from J; bases not matched to a gene: 10. Germline CDR1 MNHNY, CDR2 SVGAGI (reference sequence). Profiling relied on immunoSEQ multiplex PCR, and the TCRdb table lists in-frame clones only, not all of them. In the table there are about 2.5 million clones, 80% to 95% of which are singletons. This TCR derives from a man in his late teens or twenties in good health. Some clones in this sample may be carry-over from other donors' samples. The chain combines TRBV6-6 with TRBJ2-1, with 8 bases aligning to TRBD1. The material sequenced was naive CD4+ T cells from PBMCs. Subset noted: CD45RA+ positively selected. CDR3 sequence (DNA): TGTGCCAGCAGTTCCTTGGACAGGGTAGGACACAATGAGCAGTTCTTC. Translated: CASSSLDRVGHNEQFF.